These T cell receptor beta chains were read from a single sample in a study of blood T cell repertoires in COVID-19. Clones were sequenced by immunoSEQ multiplex PCR, and TCRdb holds only the in-frame ones, with some missing. Among 110,000 or so clones listed, around three quarters were seen once. The sample consisted of peripheral blood. The receptors shown here come from a man between 65 and 85 years old with acute or convalescent COVID-19. Both conserved end residues are part of each CDR3. The order of the fields is CDR3 protein, CDR3 DNA, clone size, V gene, J gene, D gene. A D gene is named only where the DNA matches it firmly. Clone size is not always given. Where it is, it says once, few, many or a class for expanded clones.

CDR3aa: CSVEVLTSGRSNIQYF
CDR3nt: TGCAGCGTTGAAGTTCTTACTAGCGGGAGAAGCAACATTCAGTACTTC
abundance: .
v_gene: TRBV29-1
j_gene: TRBJ2-4
d_gene: TRBD2

CDR3aa: CASNRDRGDEQYF
CDR3nt: TGTGCCAGTAACAGGGACAGGGGGGACGAGCAGTACTTC
abundance: .
v_gene: TRBV19
j_gene: TRBJ2-7
d_gene: TRBD1

CDR3aa: CASSSKNEKTQYF
CDR3nt: TGTGCCAGCTCATCTAAGAACGAAAAGACCCAGTACTTC
abundance: once
v_gene: TRBV18
j_gene: TRBJ2-5
d_gene: .

CDR3aa: CASSLGQKSTDTQYF
CDR3nt: TGCGCCAGCAGCTTGGGGCAGAAAAGCACAGATACGCAGTATTTT
abundance: few
v_gene: TRBV5-1
j_gene: TRBJ2-3
d_gene: .

CDR3aa: CASPRLASGDYEQYF
CDR3nt: TGCGCCAGCCCCCGGTTGGCTAGCGGGGACTACGAGCAGTACTTC
abundance: .
v_gene: TRBV5-1
j_gene: TRBJ2-7
d_gene: TRBD2

CDR3aa: CASSRRFNYGYTF
CDR3nt: TGTGCCAGTAGTAGGAGGTTTAACTATGGCTACACCTTC
abundance: .
v_gene: TRBV19
j_gene: TRBJ1-2
d_gene: .

CDR3aa: CASSKTDRDEKLFF
CDR3nt: TGTGCCAGCAGCAAAACGGACAGGGACGAAAAACTGTTTTTT
abundance: .
v_gene: TRBV3-1/TRBV3-2
j_gene: TRBJ1-4
d_gene: TRBD1

CDR3aa: CAISLGGENNEQFF
CDR3nt: TGTGCCATCTCTCTAGGGGGGGAAAACAATGAGCAGTTCTTC
abundance: .
v_gene: TRBV19
j_gene: TRBJ2-1
d_gene: .

CDR3aa: CASSLGPGQGTQYF
CDR3nt: TGTGCCAGCAGCTTAGGCCCGGGACAGGGAACCCAGTACTTC
abundance: .
v_gene: TRBV7-2
j_gene: TRBJ2-5
d_gene: TRBD1

CDR3aa: CASSSLRYQETQYF
CDR3nt: TGTGCCAGCAGCTCCCTGAGGTACCAAGAGACCCAGTACTTC
abundance: .
v_gene: TRBV11-2
j_gene: TRBJ2-5
d_gene: .

CDR3aa: CASSPSTDTQYF
CDR3nt: TGTGCCAGCAGCCCCAGTACAGATACGCAGTATTTT
abundance: few
v_gene: TRBV7-3
j_gene: TRBJ2-3
d_gene: .

CDR3aa: CASSPGLAGYNEQFF
CDR3nt: TGTGCCAGCTCACCCGGCCTAGCGGGCTACAATGAGCAGTTCTTC
abundance: .
v_gene: TRBV18
j_gene: TRBJ2-1
d_gene: TRBD2

CDR3aa: CASSLGTGAREKLFF
CDR3nt: TGTGCCAGCAGCCTCGGGACAGGGGCCAGGGAAAAACTGTTTTTT
abundance: once
v_gene: TRBV7-9
j_gene: TRBJ1-4
d_gene: TRBD1

CDR3aa: CASSLGGSYEQYF
CDR3nt: TGTGCCAGCAGCCTAGGGGGTAGCTACGAGCAGTACTTC
abundance: .
v_gene: TRBV14
j_gene: TRBJ2-7
d_gene: .

CDR3aa: CASRGLAGGPYEQYF
CDR3nt: TGTGCCAGCAGGGGACTAGCGGGAGGGCCCTACGAGCAGTACTTC
abundance: .
v_gene: TRBV27
j_gene: TRBJ2-7
d_gene: TRBD2

CDR3aa: CASSEWSSYNEQFF
CDR3nt: TGTGCCAGCAGTGAGTGGAGCTCCTACAATGAGCAGTTCTTC
abundance: once
v_gene: TRBV25-1
j_gene: TRBJ2-1
d_gene: .

CDR3aa: CASGTGDGGNTEAFF
CDR3nt: TGCGCCAGCGGGACAGGGGATGGAGGGAACACTGAAGCTTTCTTT
abundance: .
v_gene: TRBV5-1
j_gene: TRBJ1-1
d_gene: TRBD1

CDR3aa: CASSSGQGIGELFF
CDR3nt: TGTGCCAGCAGCTCGGGACAGGGAATCGGGGAGCTGTTTTTT
abundance: .
v_gene: TRBV7-3
j_gene: TRBJ2-2
d_gene: TRBD1

CDR3aa: CASRRPGQSTDTQYF
CDR3nt: TGTGCCAGTAGACGACCGGGACAGTCCACAGATACGCAGTATTTT
abundance: .
v_gene: TRBV19
j_gene: TRBJ2-3
d_gene: TRBD1

CDR3aa: CASSLAAESYEQYF
CDR3nt: TGCGCCAGCAGCTTGGCCGCGGAGTCCTACGAGCAGTACTTC
abundance: .
v_gene: TRBV5-1
j_gene: TRBJ2-7
d_gene: .

CDR3aa: CASSPQDRGRLVETQYF
CDR3nt: TGTGCCAGCAGCCCTCAGGACAGGGGGCGATTAGTAGAGACCCAGTACTTC
abundance: .
v_gene: TRBV7-8
j_gene: TRBJ2-5
d_gene: TRBD1

CDR3aa: CATSSSGRADEQFF
CDR3nt: TGTGCCACCAGTTCTAGCGGGAGGGCCGATGAGCAGTTCTTC
abundance: few
v_gene: TRBV24-1
j_gene: TRBJ2-1
d_gene: TRBD2

CDR3aa: CASSLEWAEQYF
CDR3nt: TGTGCCAGCAGCTTAGAGTGGGCGGAGCAGTACTTC
abundance: .
v_gene: TRBV7-2
j_gene: TRBJ2-7
d_gene: .

CDR3aa: CASSPLGASAYEQYF
CDR3nt: TGTGCCAGCAGCCCCTTGGGGGCCTCGGCCTACGAGCAGTACTTC
abundance: once
v_gene: TRBV3-1/TRBV3-2
j_gene: TRBJ2-7
d_gene: .

CDR3aa: CASSYGYGQFDEQFF
CDR3nt: TGTGCCAGCAGTTACGGATACGGACAGTTCGATGAGCAGTTCTTC
abundance: .
v_gene: TRBV6-5
j_gene: TRBJ2-1
d_gene: .

CDR3aa: CSAIRDSPRTQYF
CDR3nt: TGCAGCGCAATTCGGGATTCCCCTCGAACCCAGTACTTC
abundance: once
v_gene: TRBV29-1
j_gene: TRBJ2-5
d_gene: .

CDR3aa: CASSSDPPQGTKNIQYF
CDR3nt: TGCGCCAGCAGCTCAGACCCCCCACAGGGCACCAAAAACATTCAGTACTTC
abundance: .
v_gene: TRBV4-3
j_gene: TRBJ2-4
d_gene: .

CDR3aa: CASSPRRTSGGATDTQYF
CDR3nt: TGTGCCAGCAGTCCACGTCGGACTAGCGGGGGGGCTACAGATACGCAGTATTTT
abundance: .
v_gene: TRBV7-3
j_gene: TRBJ2-3
d_gene: TRBD2

CDR3aa: CASRLYRGPNYGYTF
CDR3nt: TGTGCCAGCAGACTCTACAGGGGGCCGAACTATGGCTACACCTTC
abundance: .
v_gene: TRBV6-5
j_gene: TRBJ1-2
d_gene: TRBD1

CDR3aa: CATSRDPGNEQFF
CDR3nt: TGTGCCACCAGCAGAGATCCGGGTAATGAGCAGTTCTTC
abundance: .
v_gene: TRBV15
j_gene: TRBJ2-1
d_gene: .

CDR3aa: CASSLGTGVSNQPQHF
CDR3nt: TGTGCCAGCAGCTTGGGGACAGGGGTGAGCAATCAGCCCCAGCATTTT
abundance: .
v_gene: TRBV5-4
j_gene: TRBJ1-5
d_gene: TRBD1

CDR3aa: CASSLGGPSDIQYF
CDR3nt: TGTGCCAGCAGCCTAGGAGGGCCGTCAGACATTCAGTACTTC
abundance: .
v_gene: TRBV14
j_gene: TRBJ2-4
d_gene: .

CDR3aa: CASSLQGPYNYGYTF
CDR3nt: TGTGCCAGCAGTTTGCAGGGGCCCTATAACTATGGCTACACCTTC
abundance: .
v_gene: TRBV5-8
j_gene: TRBJ1-2
d_gene: .

CDR3aa: CASSLFREYSPLHF
CDR3nt: TGTGCCAGCAGCTTGTTCAGGGAATACTCACCCCTCCACTTT
abundance: .
v_gene: TRBV5-4
j_gene: TRBJ1-6
d_gene: .

CDR3aa: CASSAGGGTDTQYF
CDR3nt: TGTGCCAGCTCGGCGGGGGGGGGCACAGATACGCAGTATTTT
abundance: .
v_gene: TRBV9
j_gene: TRBJ2-3
d_gene: TRBD2

CDR3aa: CASSQDFRTGGETQYF
CDR3nt: TGCGCCAGCAGCCAAGATTTTCGAACAGGGGGAGAGACCCAGTACTTC
abundance: .
v_gene: TRBV4-1
j_gene: TRBJ2-5
d_gene: TRBD1

CDR3aa: CASSQERSGLGSGAQYF
CDR3nt: TGCGCCAGCAGCCAAGAGAGGTCAGGACTCGGCTCGGGGGCCCAGTACTTC
abundance: .
v_gene: TRBV4-1
j_gene: TRBJ2-5
d_gene: .

CDR3aa: CASSPDSGTYNEQFF
CDR3nt: TGTGCCAGCTCACCTGACTCCGGGACATACAATGAGCAGTTCTTC
abundance: .
v_gene: TRBV18
j_gene: TRBJ2-1
d_gene: .

CDR3aa: CASSNFGTGFTDTQYF
CDR3nt: TGTGCCAGTAGCAACTTCGGGACAGGGTTTACAGATACGCAGTATTTT
abundance: .
v_gene: TRBV19
j_gene: TRBJ2-3
d_gene: TRBD1

CDR3aa: CASSLGLGHEGVNTEAFF
CDR3nt: TGCGCCAGCAGCTTGGGGCTGGGCCATGAGGGCGTGAACACTGAAGCTTTCTTT
abundance: .
v_gene: TRBV5-1
j_gene: TRBJ1-1
d_gene: .

CDR3aa: CATSDLGLAGVYGELFF
CDR3nt: TGTGCCACCAGTGATCTGGGACTAGCGGGAGTGTACGGGGAGCTGTTTTTT
abundance: once
v_gene: TRBV24-1
j_gene: TRBJ2-2
d_gene: TRBD2

CDR3aa: CASSLKDRIDSNQPQHF
CDR3nt: TGCGCCAGCAGTCTCAAGGACAGGATAGATAGCAATCAGCCCCAGCATTTT
abundance: .
v_gene: TRBV23-1
j_gene: TRBJ1-5
d_gene: TRBD1

CDR3aa: CSVVVGAGTGELFF
CDR3nt: TGCAGCGTTGTCGTAGGGGCAGGCACCGGGGAGCTGTTTTTT
abundance: .
v_gene: TRBV29-1
j_gene: TRBJ2-2
d_gene: .

CDR3aa: CASSMELEQPQHF
CDR3nt: TGTGCCAGTAGTATGGAATTGGAGCAGCCCCAGCATTTT
abundance: .
v_gene: TRBV19
j_gene: TRBJ1-5
d_gene: .

CDR3aa: CASSVRTGGEGYTF
CDR3nt: TGTGCCAGCAGCGTACGGACAGGGGGCGAAGGCTACACCTTC
abundance: .
v_gene: TRBV9
j_gene: TRBJ1-2
d_gene: TRBD1

CDR3aa: CASSTTGAADNSPLHF
CDR3nt: TGTGCCAGCAGCACGACAGGGGCGGCGGATAATTCACCCCTCCACTTT
abundance: .
v_gene: TRBV5-5
j_gene: TRBJ1-6
d_gene: TRBD1

CDR3aa: CASSPPGQGTGNTIYF
CDR3nt: TGTGCCAGCAGCCCCCCGGGACAGGGGACTGGAAACACCATATATTTT
abundance: .
v_gene: TRBV13
j_gene: TRBJ1-3
d_gene: TRBD1

CDR3aa: CASSVNRGENSPLHF
CDR3nt: TGTGCCAGCAGTGTAAACAGGGGTGAGAATTCACCCCTCCACTTT
abundance: .
v_gene: TRBV2
j_gene: TRBJ1-6
d_gene: TRBD1

CDR3aa: CASTPDRSGFGYTF
CDR3nt: TGTGCCAGCACCCCGGACAGGTCAGGCTTCGGCTACACCTTC
abundance: .
v_gene: TRBV7-2
j_gene: TRBJ1-2
d_gene: TRBD1